A selection of T cell receptor beta chains follows, all from one sample in a study of T-cell reconstitution after alpha-beta-depleted transplantation in children. TCRdb fed the PCR reads into MiXCR, producing one record per CDR3 protein. The table has around 680,000 distinct CDR3 sequences, around a sixth seen once. The specimen was PBMCs from the stem cell graft donor, collected from the stem cell graft. The receptors originated from a human donor who donated a stem cell graft to a child with acute myeloid leukemia. The CDR3 runs from the conserved cysteine through the conserved F or W. A D gene is named only where the DNA matches it firmly. A row's size may be missing; if present it is once, few, many or a size class.

NA,TRBJ2-4,TRBV7-2,few,CASSFRVRGIQYF,TGTGCCAGCAGCTTTAGGGTTAGAGGCATTCAGTACTTC
TRBD1,TRBJ1-4,TRBV27,many,CASSSLDRDSTNEKLFF,TGTGCCAGCAGTTCCCTCGACAGGGATTCAACTAATGAAAAACTGTTTTTT
TRBD2,TRBJ2-7,TRBV20-1,many,CSAFSGGDYEQYF,TGCAGTGCTTTTAGCGGGGGGGACTACGAGCAGTACTTC
NA,TRBJ1-6,TRBV7-9,NA,CASSLGVIGEAHLHF,TGTGCCAGCAGCTTAGGAGTAATAGGGGAGGCTCACCTCCACTTT
NA,TRBJ1-2,TRBV20-1,NA,CSASPTVGDGYTF,TGCAGTGCTAGCCCGACAGTGGGCGATGGCTACACCTTC
TRBD2,TRBJ2-2,TRBV7-8,NA,CASSRRAGALNTGELFF,TGTGCCAGCAGCCGCCGAGCGGGGGCCCTGAACACCGGGGAGCTGTTTTTT
NA,TRBJ1-6,TRBV5-1,NA,CASSARTEPNSPLHF,TGCGCCAGCAGCGCTCGGACAGAACCAAATTCACCCCTCCACTTT
TRBD1,TRBJ2-2,TRBV7-9,few,CASSLPQGQHTGELFF,TGTGCCAGCAGCTTACCCCAGGGACAGCACACCGGGGAGCTGTTTTTT
NA,TRBJ1-5,TRBV7-2,few,CASSPRGPGRNQPQHF,TGTGCCAGCAGCCCAAGGGGTCCGGGACGAAATCAGCCCCAGCATTTT
NA,TRBJ2-7,TRBV7-9,many,CASSLGLGGEQYF,TGTGCCAGCAGCTTAGGGTTGGGGGGCGAGCAGTACTTC